This TCR beta chain was captured in a study of blood T cell repertoires in COVID-19. Participant age was roughly 18 to 100 years, and participants resided in fewer than 30 US areas. Participants' reported clinical history set cohort assignment. Recovered Cohort 3 donors showed two negative PCRs, clearance, or symptom resolution. Source study methods: Estimation of nucleated cell counts was performed using reference gene primer amplification. Libraries were prepared by immunoSEQ multiplex PCR; TCRdb keeps only in-frame clonotypes and omits some of them. The V and J calls and clone size were taken over from that table, and D and trimming were inferred from the DNA. The table lists 200,000 to 300,000 clones, roughly 86% of them singletons. Per the germline V gene, CDR1 is SGHNT and CDR2 is YYREEE (reference sequence). CDR3 length equals 14 residues. V was cut by 1 base and J by 1 base, with 8 bases left in between.

Sequenced material: PBMCs or T cells enriched from blood (not recorded which). The chain combines TRBV5-4 with TRBJ1-1; TRBD1 is a possible D gene (6 bases). The clonotype was recovered from a young woman who had recovered from COVID-19. CDR3 bases: TGTGCCAGCAGCTTGAGGGGGGGGAACACTGAAGCTTTCTTT. Protein: CASSLRGGNTEAFF. The full variable domain, in which reference TRBV5-4 and TRBJ1-1 provide the parts outside the CDR3, is ETGVTQSPTHLIKTRGQQVTLRCSSQSGHNTVSWYQQALGQGPQFIFQYYREEENGRGNFPPRFSGLQFPNYSSELNVNALELDDSALYLCASSLRGGNTEAFFGQGTRLTVV.